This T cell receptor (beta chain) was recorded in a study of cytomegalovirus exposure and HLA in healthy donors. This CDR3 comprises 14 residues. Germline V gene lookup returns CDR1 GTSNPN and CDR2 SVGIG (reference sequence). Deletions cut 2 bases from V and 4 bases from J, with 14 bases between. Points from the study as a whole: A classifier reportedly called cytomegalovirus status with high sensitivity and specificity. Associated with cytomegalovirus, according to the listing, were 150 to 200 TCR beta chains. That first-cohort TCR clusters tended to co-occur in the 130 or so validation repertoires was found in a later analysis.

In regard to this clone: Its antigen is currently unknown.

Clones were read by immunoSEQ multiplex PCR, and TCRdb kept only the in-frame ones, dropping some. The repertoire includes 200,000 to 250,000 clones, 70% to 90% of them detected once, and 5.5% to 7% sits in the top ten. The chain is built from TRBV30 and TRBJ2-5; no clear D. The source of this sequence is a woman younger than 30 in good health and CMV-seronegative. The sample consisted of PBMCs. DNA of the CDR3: TGTGCCTGGAGTAGATGGGCCCGCCGAGAGACCCAGTACTTC. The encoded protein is CAWSRWARRETQYF. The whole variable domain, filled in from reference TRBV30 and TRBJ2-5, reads SQTIHQWPATLVQPVGSPLSLECTVEGTSNPNLYWYRQAAGRGLQLLFYSVGIGQISSEVPQNLSASRPQDRQFILSSKKLLLSDSGFYLCAWSRWARRETQYFGPGTRLLVL.